The 14 T cell receptor beta chains in this list originate from one sample, sequenced in a study of tumor-infiltrating lymphocytes in primary liver carcinoma (dated by TCRdb to the late 2010s). Instrument used: Illumina HiSeq 2500. A constant-region primer and ProtoScript II reverse transcriptase were used to reverse-transcribe TCRbeta-specific cDNA from about 530 ng total RNA. Three nested multiplex PCR rounds, following a slightly modified ARM-PCR procedure, were used to build the TCRbeta libraries. Each of the first two PCR rounds ran for about 9 cycles and used multiplex TRBV1-TRBV30 forward primers together with a Cbeta reverse primer. In TCRdb, the public reads were trimmed at Q25 with fastp and aligned with MiXCR, with productive beta chains retained. One record per CDR3 amino acid sequence lists the most common genes and DNA. This sample lists under 200,000 distinct CDR3 sequences; 65% were detected once. The ten largest clones add up to roughly 7% of the sample.

TRIzol reagent was used to extract blood RNA from unsorted whole blood, while the DNeasy Blood & Tissue kit provided the germline DNA. The sequencing input was peripheral blood. The receptors derive from a woman aged 55-75 years with primary liver carcinoma and hepatitis B virus infection.

In this sample, this clonotype turned up many times. Sequence at one end of the junction differs from germline and may be a read error. The V gene is TRBV5-6, the J gene TRBJ2-1; perhaps TRBD2 as D (5 bases). Germline loops: CDR1 SGHDT, CDR2 YYEEEE. This CDR3 is 13 amino acids long. The CDR3 reads CASSLSSGGNSIF. In nucleotides, the CDR3 is TGTGCCAGCAGCTTGTCGAGCGGTGGCAATTCGATCTTC.

The rearrangement links TRBV5-1 to TRBJ2-3; tentatively, D is TRBD1 (6 bases). The length of the CDR3 is 14 residues. Trimming took off 0 bases at V and 5 bases at J, with 10 bases between the two ends. From germline, CDR1 is SGHRS and CDR2 YFSETQ. This CDR3 is CASSLGTEGDTQYF. The DNA for the CDR3 is TGCGCCAGCAGCTTGGGGACAGAAGGAGATACGCAGTATTTT.

Of note for this clonotype: No conserved phenylalanine or tryptophan is present at the end of the CDR3, so a read error is the likely explanation. Here the CDR3 reads CASSSPGLEAHYEQYS. CDR3 nucleotide sequence: TGTGCCAGCAGCTCCCCGGGACTAGAGGCCCACTACGAGCAGTACTCC. The rearrangement joins TRBV11-2 to TRBJ2-7; TRBD2 matches at 8 bases. CDR1 is SGHAT and CDR2 is FQNNGV in the germline V gene. The CDR3 sequence is 16 residues long. With 4 bases clipped from V and 3 bases from J, the junction kept 11 bases outside the gene matches.

This clonotype was picked up one time. The chain has TRBV6-5 and TRBJ2-1; 9 bases align to TRBD2. Germline CDR1 is MNHEY and CDR2 is SVGAGI. J lost 8 bases, V lost 9 bases, and 14 bases had no gene match. This CDR3 spans 15 amino acids. The DNA of the CDR3 is TGTGCCAGTAGCCAGACTAGCGGAGGTTACGATGAGCAGTTCTTC. Amino acid sequence: CASSQTSGGYDEQFF.

The chain has TRBV11-2 and TRBJ2-5, with a possible D match to TRBD2 (6 bases). V was clipped by 0 bases and J by 5 bases, with 25 bases between them. The CDR3 totals 19 residues. CDR1 is SGHAT, CDR2 FQNNGV, per germline. DNA for the CDR3: TGTGCCAGCAGCTTAGAAAGCGGGTCGCGCGAAGTGCCCGTTGAGACCCAGTACTTC. It yields the protein CASSLESGSREVPVETQYF.

For this clonotype: Compared with germline, one end of the junction differs, possibly owing to a read error. The V call is TRBV6-5, the J call TRBJ2-7, with D maybe TRBD2 (6 bases). This CDR3 has 13 residues. In germline, CDR1 is MNHEY, CDR2 SVGAGI. The CDR3 is CVSRLRDFYKQYF. CDR3 nucleotides: TGTGTCAGCAGGCTAAGGGACTTTTACAAGCAGTACTTC.

The chain is built from TRBV11-2 and TRBJ2-2, with D perhaps matching TRBD1 or TRBD2 (5 bases each). Germline loops: CDR1 SGHAT, CDR2 FQNNGV. The CDR3 extends over 17 amino acids. Trimming removed 5 bases at V and 0 bases at J, with 16 bases between. CDR3 loop: CASSHLGRGANTGELFF. Written as DNA, the CDR3 is TGTGCCAGCAGCCACCTGGGACGGGGAGCGAACACCGGGGAGCTGTTTTTT. Full variable domain (missing parts from reference TRBV11-2 and TRBJ2-2): EAGVAQSPRYKIIEKRQSVAFWCNPISGHATLYWYQQILGQGPKLLIQFQNNGVVDDSQLPKDRFSAERLKGVDSTLKIQPAKLEDSAVYLCASSHLGRGANTGELFFGEGSRLTVL.

Points on this clonotype: The germline gene is not matched at one end of the junction; a read error may be the cause. V usage is TRBV11-3 and J usage is TRBJ1-2; 9 nucleotides line up with TRBD1. The CDR3 spans 20 residues. Germline-derived CDR1 and CDR2 are SGHNT and YENEEA. The CDR3 DNA follows: TGCGCCAGCAGCTTAACATATATACCGGGACAGGGAGGGGCTTCCTATGGCTACACCTTC. Encoded protein: CASSLTYIPGQGGASYGYTF.

Comment on this clonotype: This may stem from a read error, because a much larger clone lies one nucleotide away. The rearrangement joins TRBV4-2 to TRBJ2-7; 7 positions agree with TRBD2. The CDR3 covers 15 residues. Germline CDR1 reads LGHNA; CDR2 reads YNFKEQ. CDR3 coding DNA: TGTGCCGGCAGCCAGCAAGCGGGATCGCCCTACGAGCAGTACTTC. It translates to CAGSQQAGSPYEQYF.

This sequence joins TRBV4-2 and TRBJ1-2; weak D call: TRBD1 (5 bases). CDR1 is LGHNA, CDR2 YNFKEQ, per germline. The CDR3 extends over 16 amino acids. The V end was cut by 4 bases, the J end by 4 bases, with 19 bases between. CDR3 DNA sequence: TGTGCCAGCAGCCCCGCAGAGGACACCGTCGGCTATGGCTACACCTTC. It encodes CASSPAEDTVGYGYTF.

The V gene is TRBV20-1, the J gene TRBJ2-1; the D is unclear. The V gene lost 2 bases and the J gene lost 3 bases, with 17 bases spanning the gap. Germline V lookup: CDR1 DFQATT, CDR2 SNEGSKA (reference sequence). The CDR3 runs 16 residues. The CDR3 protein is CSARPDQSRSYNEQFF. The CDR3 region has the DNA TGCAGTGCTAGACCGGACCAATCTCGGAGCTACAATGAGCAGTTCTTC.

Comment on this clonotype: Compared with germline, one end of the junction differs, possibly owing to a read error. V and J are TRBV11-2 and TRBJ2-1; 7 bases line up with TRBD2. Germline CDR1 and CDR2: SGHAT and FQNNGV. This CDR3 contains 16 residues. The DNA for the CDR3 is TGTACCAGCAGCTTAGGTTTTCTAGCGGACTATAATGGGCAGTTCTTC. Its protein product is CTSSLGFLADYNGQFF.

This chain uses TRBV6-6 with TRBJ2-7; 9 positions agree with TRBD2. The CDR3 length is 15 residues. Germline-derived CDR1 and CDR2 are MNHNY and SVGAGI (reference sequence). With 6 bases clipped from V and 1 base from J, the junction kept 7 bases outside the gene matches. DNA of the CDR3: TGTGCCAGCAGGTCCGGGACTAGCCTATCCTACGAGCAGTACTTC. Translation gives CASRSGTSLSYEQYF.

Details on this clonotype: Possible read error: a much larger clone is one base away. The rearrangement joins TRBV7-9 to TRBJ2-5, with TRBD2 matching 12 bases. Germline lookup yields CDR1 SEHNR and CDR2 FQNEAQ (reference sequence). Germline trimming cut 7 bases from V and 0 bases from J; bases unmatched to any gene: 6. CDR3 length: 16 amino acids. Written as DNA, the CDR3 is TGTGCCAGCAACCCCCGGACTAGCGGGAACCAAGAGACCCAGTACTTC. Residues: CASNPRTSGNQETQYF.